This T cell receptor (beta chain) appears in the sequencing data of a study of T cell responses to AZD1222 COVID-19 vaccine. About the research overall: Second doses at about 4 or about 12 weeks were pooled. Study-wide findings and caveats: After the peak T cell response, and only then, were repertoires sampled. Dominant CD4 TCR responses targeted spike regions 160-218 and 743-854.

The method was immunoSEQ multiplex PCR; TCRdb's version includes in-frame clones alone and lacks a portion of them. This table has about 120,000 clones, 80% to 90% appearing once. Germline assignment: CDR1 LNHDA and CDR2 SQIVND (reference sequence). Trimming removed 1 base at V and 1 base at J, with 10 bases between. The CDR3 is 16 residues long. Turning to this clone: Antigen unknown.

Sequencing was performed on peripheral blood, taken on day 0 of AZD1222 vaccination. The chain carries TRBV19 and TRBJ1-4; D not certain. The receptor's source is an adult in good health. CDR3 sequence reads: CASSIVGQRTNEKLFF. The CDR3 nucleotides are TGTGCCAGTAGTATAGTGGGCCAGCGAACTAATGAAAAACTGTTTTTT.